This T cell receptor beta chain was identified in a study of T cell responses to AZD1222 COVID-19 vaccine. Profiled with immunoSEQ multiplex PCR; TCRdb holds only in-frame clones, not every one. The table has about 150,000 clones, 94% seen once. The germline V and J ends were trimmed by 0 bases and 0 bases, with 10 bases remaining between them. The V gene's germline CDR1 is SGHRS and CDR2 YFSETQ. The CDR3 loop spans 16 amino acids. This sequence was found in an adult in good health. V is TRBV5-1 and J is TRBJ1-3, with D unresolved. Material: peripheral blood, obtained on day 0 of AZD1222 vaccination. The CDR3 sequence: CASSLVAGTSGNTIYF. The CDR3 coding sequence is TGCGCCAGCAGCTTGGTGGCGGGAACCTCTGGAAACACCATATATTTT.